This is a list of T cell receptor beta chains from one sample in a study of cytomegalovirus exposure and HLA in healthy donors. Only in-frame clones appear in the TCRdb table, and some are missing; sequencing was by immunoSEQ multiplex PCR. The sample carries over 150,000 clones, approximately 69% recorded once. Sequenced sample: PBMCs. Receptors were obtained from a man aged 25 to 45 in good health and CMV-seronegative. Each CDR3 is given with its conserved first and last residue. The order of the fields is V gene, J gene, D gene, clone size, CDR3 DNA, CDR3 protein. D genes are given only for firm matches. Not all rows give a size; the values are once, few, many and, for expanded clones, a class.

V: TRBV7-2; J: TRBJ2-2; D: -; size: -; DNA: TGTGCCAGCAGCTTAGTCGCGGGGAGTAACACCGGGGAGCTGTTTTTT; CDR3: CASSLVAGSNTGELFF
V: TRBV6-4; J: TRBJ2-2; D: -; size: -; DNA: TGTGCCAGCAGTGACTCCCCGGGGAGGGAGCTGTTTTTT; CDR3: CASSDSPGRELFF
V: TRBV20-1; J: TRBJ2-1; D: -; size: -; DNA: TGCGGAGGGGGGGCCCCGCAGGAGCAGTTCTTC; CDR3: CGGGAPQEQFF
V: TRBV27; J: TRBJ2-2; D: TRBD2; size: -; DNA: TGTGCCAGCAGGCGGGGACTAGCGGGGGGCTCGAACACCGGGGAGCTGTTTTTT; CDR3: CASRRGLAGGSNTGELFF
V: TRBV9; J: TRBJ1-1; D: -; size: -; DNA: TGTGCCAGCAGCGTAGGAGGGTGGAACACTGAAGCTTTCTTT; CDR3: CASSVGGWNTEAFF
V: TRBV28; J: TRBJ2-5; D: -; size: -; DNA: TGTGCCAGCAGTCCCTCTACGATAATGGACAATCAAGAGACCCAGTACTTC; CDR3: CASSPSTIMDNQETQYF
V: TRBV6-4; J: TRBJ2-1; D: TRBD2; size: -; DNA: TGTGCCAGCAGCAAATTAGCGGGGGGCCGCGATGAGCAGTTCTTC; CDR3: CASSKLAGGRDEQFF
V: TRBV18; J: TRBJ1-5; D: -; size: few; DNA: TGTGCCAGCTCAGCAGGGCGCAATCAGCCCCAGCATTTT; CDR3: CASSAGRNQPQHF
V: TRBV6-6; J: TRBJ1-1; D: -; size: -; DNA: TGTGCCAGCAGTTACTCGGTCCGGGGATCGAACACTGAAGCTTTCTTT; CDR3: CASSYSVRGSNTEAFF
V: TRBV20-1; J: TRBJ2-5; D: TRBD2; size: -; DNA: TGCAGTGCTCGAGCGGGGGGGGACTTC; CDR3: CSARAGGDF
V: TRBV4-1; J: TRBJ2-3; D: TRBD2; size: -; DNA: TGCGCCAGCAGCCAAAATCTAGCGGGGGGCACAGATACGCAGTATTTT; CDR3: CASSQNLAGGTDTQYF
V: TRBV7-9; J: TRBJ1-4; D: -; size: few; DNA: TGTGCCAGCAGCTCTGTAGACAGGAGCGAAAAACTGTTTTTT; CDR3: CASSSVDRSEKLFF
V: TRBV5-1; J: TRBJ2-2; D: TRBD2; size: -; DNA: TGCGCCAGCAGCGTGGCGGTCGGGGGGGCCGGGGAGCTGTTTTTT; CDR3: CASSVAVGGAGELFF
V: TRBV6-5; J: TRBJ1-1; D: TRBD1; size: -; DNA: TGTGCCAGCAAAAGACAGGGGCCGAACACTGAAGCTTTCTTT; CDR3: CASKRQGPNTEAFF
V: TRBV28; J: TRBJ1-5; D: TRBD1; size: -; DNA: TGTGCCAGTGGGGGACAGGGGGTTCAGCCCCAGCATTTT; CDR3: CASGGQGVQPQHF
V: TRBV6-4; J: TRBJ1-1; D: -; size: -; DNA: TGTGCCAGCAGCGCGGGAGCGGGCACTGAAGCTTTCTTT; CDR3: CASSAGAGTEAFF
V: TRBV5-4; J: TRBJ2-5; D: -; size: -; DNA: TGTGCCAGCAGCTTGGCCGATACAGGCGAAGAGACCCAGTACTTC; CDR3: CASSLADTGEETQYF
V: TRBV5-6; J: TRBJ2-1; D: TRBD1; size: few; DNA: TGTGCCAGCAGCTTGAGGACAGGGGTTAAAAATGAGCAGTTCTTC; CDR3: CASSLRTGVKNEQFF
V: TRBV30; J: TRBJ2-3; D: TRBD1; size: -; DNA: TGTGCCTGGGGGACAGCAGATACGCAGTATTTT; CDR3: CAWGTADTQYF
V: TRBV29-1; J: TRBJ2-7; D: TRBD1; size: -; DNA: TGCAGCGTTCGACAGGGGTGCGAACAGTACTTC; CDR3: CSVRQGCEQYF
V: TRBV5-4; J: TRBJ1-2; D: -; size: -; DNA: TGTGCCAGCAGTCTTGGACAGAACGTTAACTATGGCTACACCTTC; CDR3: CASSLGQNVNYGYTF
V: TRBV7-9; J: TRBJ1-2; D: -; size: once; DNA: TGTGCCAGCAGCTTCGGAGACTTCTACACCTTC; CDR3: CASSFGDFYTF
V: TRBV19; J: TRBJ1-5; D: -; size: -; DNA: TGTGCCAGTACGGAGTATGCCTACAATCAGCCCCAGCATTTT; CDR3: CASTEYAYNQPQHF
V: TRBV28; J: TRBJ1-5; D: TRBD1; size: -; DNA: TGTGCCAGCAGTTTAAGGGGACAGGTTTTCAATCAGCCCCAGCATTTT; CDR3: CASSLRGQVFNQPQHF
V: TRBV19; J: TRBJ1-1; D: -; size: few; DNA: TGTGCCAGTAGAACAGGGACTCGGGAGGCTGAAGCTTTCTTT; CDR3: CASRTGTREAEAFF
V: TRBV14; J: TRBJ2-6; D: TRBD1; size: -; DNA: TGTGCCAGCAGCCGTATTCCGGGACAGGGGGGAAGTGGGGCCAACGTCCTGACTTTC; CDR3: CASSRIPGQGGSGANVLTF
V: TRBV7-2; J: TRBJ1-4; D: -; size: -; DNA: TGTGCCAGCAGCCGAGTGGGGGGGGTCCGGGAAAAACTGTTTTTT; CDR3: CASSRVGGVREKLFF
V: TRBV2; J: TRBJ1-6; D: -; size: -; DNA: TGTGCCAGCAGTCAATCAGGGGAAAAGGGTTCACCCCTCCACTTT; CDR3: CASSQSGEKGSPLHF
V: TRBV9; J: TRBJ2-3; D: TRBD2; size: -; DNA: TGTGCCAGCGTACCGGGACTAGCACCCGATACGCAGTATTTT; CDR3: CASVPGLAPDTQYF
V: TRBV28; J: TRBJ1-5; D: -; size: -; DNA: TGTGCCAGCAGTTTAATGCCGAGTAGCAATCAGCCCCAGCATTTT; CDR3: CASSLMPSSNQPQHF
V: TRBV5-4; J: TRBJ2-7; D: TRBD2; size: -; DNA: TGTGCCAGCAGCTTCGGTCTAGCGGGGGGCCAATCCTACGAGCAGTACTTC; CDR3: CASSFGLAGGQSYEQYF
V: TRBV10-3; J: TRBJ2-7; D: -; size: few; DNA: TGTGCCATCAGTGACTCAGGGGTCCACGAGCAGTACTTC; CDR3: CAISDSGVHEQYF
V: TRBV10-3; J: TRBJ2-3; D: TRBD1; size: -; DNA: TGTGCCATCAGTGAGTTGGGGACAGACACAGATACGCAGTATTTT; CDR3: CAISELGTDTDTQYF
V: TRBV11-2; J: TRBJ2-1; D: -; size: -; DNA: TGTGCCAGCAGCCTTATGGCAGGGGCCAATGAGCAGTTCTTC; CDR3: CASSLMAGANEQFF
V: TRBV30; J: TRBJ2-3; D: TRBD1; size: -; DNA: TGTGCCTGGAGTGAGGGGGCCAGCACAGATACGCAGTATTTT; CDR3: CAWSEGASTDTQYF
V: TRBV5-1; J: TRBJ2-1; D: -; size: -; DNA: TGCGCCAGCAGCTTGTTGACGGGGGTTAGTTACAATGAGCAGTTCTTC; CDR3: CASSLLTGVSYNEQFF
V: TRBV6-5; J: TRBJ2-3; D: -; size: -; DNA: TGTGCCAGCAGGGGGGGACTGGCAGATACGCAGTATTTT; CDR3: CASRGGLADTQYF
V: TRBV5-4; J: TRBJ2-3; D: -; size: -; DNA: TGTGCCAGCAGCTCACTAGCAGCAGATACGCAGTATTTT; CDR3: CASSSLAADTQYF